This T cell receptor (beta chain) was recorded in a study of T cell responses to AZD1222 COVID-19 vaccine. Overall study results and limits: Reports say nearly half of spike-specific TCRs go after unmutated variant regions. Baseline testing showed seropositivity in only six or seven AZD1222 recipients. Females outnumbered males among donors, who were mostly white British; clonal diversity was possibly underestimated.

The protocol was immunoSEQ multiplex PCR, while the TCRdb copy is restricted to in-frame clones and leaves out a portion. This table has 110,000 or so clones, roughly 88% appearing once. A note on this clone: Its antigen is unknown.

Looked up from germline, CDR1 is LNHDA and CDR2 is SQIVND (reference sequence). The CDR3 runs 15 residues. Trimming at V came to 6 bases and at J to 2 bases, leaving 3 bases not matched to a gene. The specimen comprised peripheral blood, sampled on day 0 of MenACWY control vaccination. This clonotype was obtained from an adult in good health. This chain links TRBV19 with TRBJ2-6, with 8 positions matching TRBD1. DNA for the CDR3: TGTGCCAGTAGGACAGGGGAGGCTGGGGCCAACGTCCTGACTTTC. This gives the protein CASRTGEAGANVLTF.